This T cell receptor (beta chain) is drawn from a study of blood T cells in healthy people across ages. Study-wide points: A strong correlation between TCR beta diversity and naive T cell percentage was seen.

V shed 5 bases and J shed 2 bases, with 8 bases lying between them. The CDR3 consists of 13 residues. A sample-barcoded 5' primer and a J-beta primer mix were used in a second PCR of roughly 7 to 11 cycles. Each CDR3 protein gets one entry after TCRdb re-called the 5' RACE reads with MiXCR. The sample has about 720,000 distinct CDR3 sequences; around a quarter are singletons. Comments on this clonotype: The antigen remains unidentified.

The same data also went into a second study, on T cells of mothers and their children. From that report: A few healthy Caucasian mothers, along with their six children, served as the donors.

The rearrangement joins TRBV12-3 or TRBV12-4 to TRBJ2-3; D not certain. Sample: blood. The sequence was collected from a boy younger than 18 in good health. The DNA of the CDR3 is TGTGCCAGCAGTGGCCAGCTCACAGATACGCAGTATTTT. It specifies CASSGQLTDTQYF.